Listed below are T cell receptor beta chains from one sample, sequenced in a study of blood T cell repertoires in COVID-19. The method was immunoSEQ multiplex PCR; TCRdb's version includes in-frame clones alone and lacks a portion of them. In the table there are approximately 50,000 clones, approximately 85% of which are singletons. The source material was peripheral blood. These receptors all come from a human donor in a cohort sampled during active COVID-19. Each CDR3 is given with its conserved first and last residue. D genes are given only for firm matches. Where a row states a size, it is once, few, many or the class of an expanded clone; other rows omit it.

CDR3aa: CASSFDRTNNNEQFF; CDR3nt: TGTGCCAGCAGCTTCGACAGGACAAACAACAATGAGCAGTTCTTC; abundance: NA; d_gene: NA; j_gene: TRBJ2-1; v_gene: TRBV11-2
CDR3aa: CASSSRGPYNEQFF; CDR3nt: TGTGCCAGCAGTTCCAGGGGGCCCTACAATGAGCAGTTCTTC; abundance: NA; d_gene: TRBD1; j_gene: TRBJ2-1; v_gene: TRBV27
CDR3aa: CASSPISGNPLNSGTDTQYF; CDR3nt: TGTGCCAGCTCACCAATTTCGGGGAATCCGCTTAATAGCGGCACAGATACGCAGTATTTT; abundance: NA; d_gene: NA; j_gene: TRBJ2-3; v_gene: TRBV18
CDR3aa: CASSTGRDTEAFF; CDR3nt: TGTGCCAGCTCAACTGGCAGGGACACTGAAGCTTTCTTT; abundance: once; d_gene: NA; j_gene: TRBJ1-1; v_gene: TRBV18
CDR3aa: CASSYSTGVYGYTF; CDR3nt: TGTGCCAGCAGTTACTCGACAGGGGTATATGGCTACACCTTC; abundance: NA; d_gene: TRBD1; j_gene: TRBJ1-2; v_gene: TRBV6-5
CDR3aa: CASSPPSSDTQYF; CDR3nt: TGTGCCAGCTCACCACCGTCCTCAGATACGCAGTATTTT; abundance: NA; d_gene: NA; j_gene: TRBJ2-3; v_gene: TRBV18
CDR3aa: CATSDPSGGNNEQFF; CDR3nt: TGTGCCACCAGTGATCCTAGCGGGGGGAATAATGAGCAGTTCTTC; abundance: NA; d_gene: TRBD2; j_gene: TRBJ2-1; v_gene: TRBV24-1
CDR3aa: CASSQESGGLVEEQFF; CDR3nt: TGCGCCAGCAGCCAAGAGTCCGGGGGGCTTGTGGAAGAGCAGTTCTTC; abundance: NA; d_gene: NA; j_gene: TRBJ2-1; v_gene: TRBV4-1
CDR3aa: CASRDRVNAYNEQFF; CDR3nt: TGTGCCAGTAGGGACAGGGTAAATGCCTACAATGAGCAGTTCTTC; abundance: NA; d_gene: TRBD1; j_gene: TRBJ2-1; v_gene: TRBV19
CDR3aa: CASSLALRGKAFF; CDR3nt: TGTGCCAGCAGTTTAGCGCTGAGAGGGAAAGCTTTCTTT; abundance: NA; d_gene: NA; j_gene: TRBJ1-1; v_gene: TRBV12-3/TRBV12-4